This T cell receptor beta chain originates from a study of OX40 agonist ivuxolimab in advanced cancers. Profiled with immunoSEQ multiplex PCR; TCRdb holds only in-frame clones, not every one. Of approximately 61,000 clones listed, around 80% are singletons. Sequenced material: CD4+ or CD8+ T cells sorted from blood, taken in a trial of the OX40 agonist ivuxolimab. The receptor's source is an adult with an advanced solid tumor such as melanoma, head and neck, liver or kidney cancer.

CDR3 amino acids: CASSKTGLTEAFF. The CDR3 DNA is TGTGCCAGCAGTAAGACAGGGCTCACTGAAGCTTTCTTT. This chain uses TRBV7-9 with TRBJ1-1; 7 nucleotides agree with TRBD1. This CDR3 is built from 13 residues. Trimming removed 6 bases from V and 4 bases from J; junction bases left unmatched: 5. Germline-derived CDR1 and CDR2 are SEHNR and FQNEAQ (reference sequence).